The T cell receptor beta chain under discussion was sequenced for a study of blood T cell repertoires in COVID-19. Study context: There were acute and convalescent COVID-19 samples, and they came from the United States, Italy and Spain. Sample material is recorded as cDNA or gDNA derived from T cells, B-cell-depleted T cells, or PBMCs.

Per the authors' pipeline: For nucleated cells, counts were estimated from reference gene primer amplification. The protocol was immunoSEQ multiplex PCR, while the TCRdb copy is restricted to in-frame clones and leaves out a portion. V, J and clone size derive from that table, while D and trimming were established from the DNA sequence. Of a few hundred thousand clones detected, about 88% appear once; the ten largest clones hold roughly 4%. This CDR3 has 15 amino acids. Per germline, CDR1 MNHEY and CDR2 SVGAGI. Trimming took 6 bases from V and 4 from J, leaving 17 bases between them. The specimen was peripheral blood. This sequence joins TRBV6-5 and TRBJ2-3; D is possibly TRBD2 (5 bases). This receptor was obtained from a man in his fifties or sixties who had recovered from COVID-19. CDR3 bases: TGTGCCAGCAGCCTCGGGGTGGTATGGTCAGATACGCAGTATTTT. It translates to CASSLGVVWSDTQYF.